This T cell receptor beta chain is from a study of cytomegalovirus exposure and HLA in healthy donors. Study-level results: Later examination showed HLA-associated TCR beta chains had greater clonal expansion than equally common others.

About this clone itself: Antigen specificity is unknown.

The CDR3 runs 13 residues. V shed 6 bases and J 13 bases; nucleotides not matched to a gene: 9. Looked up from germline, CDR1 is MDHEN and CDR2 is SYDVKM. PCR used 60 Vbeta primers and 13 Jbeta primers. The protocol was immunoSEQ multiplex PCR, while the TCRdb copy is restricted to in-frame clones and leaves out a portion. This table has about 160,000 clones, around 86% appearing once. The material sequenced was PBMCs. The receptor was derived from a girl aged 2 to 9 in good health and CMV-seropositive. The J gene is TRBJ2-7, the V gene TRBV28; 13 nucleotides align to TRBD2. CDR3: CASSSPRLAGGYF. CDR3 sequence (DNA): TGTGCCAGCAGCTCTCCCAGACTAGCGGGGGGTTACTTC.